A selection of T cell receptor beta chains follows, all from one sample in a study of cytomegalovirus exposure and HLA in healthy donors. Sequencing was performed with immunoSEQ multiplex PCR; in TCRdb, only in-frame clones are kept and a portion is missing. The table has roughly 120,000 clones, roughly 90% seen once. The specimen sequenced was PBMCs. Source of these receptors: a woman aged 30 to 39 in good health and CMV-seropositive. CDR3s include the opening cysteine and the closing phenylalanine or tryptophan. D genes are given only for firm matches. A clone size is listed for some rows: how often the clone was seen (once, few, many), or a class if it is expanded.

>-|-|TRBJ2-2|TRBV4-3
TGCGCCAGCAGCCAAGATCTGGGGGCTAGCAGCGGGACAGGTCAGCTGTTTTTT
CASSQDLGASSGTGQLFF
>TRBD2|-|TRBJ2-3|TRBV7-9
TGTGCCAGCAGCACCAGACTAGCGGGAGCTCCTAGCACAGATACGCAGTATTTT
CASSTRLAGAPSTDTQYF
>-|-|TRBJ2-7|TRBV15
TGTGCCACCAGCAGAGATCGGGGTTTCTCCTACGAGCAGTACTTC
CATSRDRGFSYEQYF
>TRBD1|-|TRBJ2-2|TRBV18
TGTGCCAGCTCACCACCCGGACAGGTCGACACCGGGGAGCTGTTTTTT
CASSPPGQVDTGELFF
>-|-|TRBJ2-5|TRBV5-1
TGCGCCAGCAGCCAACTAGCCCAAGAGACCCAGTACTTC
CASSQLAQETQYF
>TRBD2|-|TRBJ2-1|TRBV11-2
TGTGCCAGCAGCTTAGACAGGACTAGCGGGGGATTGTACAATGAGCAGTTCTTC
CASSLDRTSGGLYNEQFF
>TRBD1|once|TRBJ1-3|TRBV9
TGTGCCAGCAGCGTAGCTATGGGACAGTCCTCTGGAAACACCATATATTTT
CASSVAMGQSSGNTIYF
>-|-|TRBJ1-6|TRBV5-4
TGTGCCAGCAGCTTACACAGCAAGGGGAATTCACCCCTCCACTTT
CASSLHSKGNSPLHF
>-|-|TRBJ2-5|TRBV9
TGTGCCAGCAGCGTAGGCGGTTTAGAGACCCAGTACTTC
CASSVGGLETQYF
>-|-|TRBJ1-4|TRBV5-4
TGTGCCAGCAGCTTTCAGGGGTCAGTTGAAAAACTGTTTTTT
CASSFQGSVEKLFF
>TRBD1|-|TRBJ2-7|TRBV28
TGTGCCAGCAGTCCCCAGGGACAGACCTACGAGCAGTACTTC
CASSPQGQTYEQYF
>TRBD1|once|TRBJ2-7|TRBV5-1
TGCGCCAGCAGCGAGGTCCCGGGACAGGGTTCCTACGAGCAGTACTTC
CASSEVPGQGSYEQYF
>TRBD1|-|TRBJ2-6|TRBV5-1
TGCGCCTCGGGACAGGGGGATACTGGGGCCAACGTCCTGACTTTC
CASGQGDTGANVLTF
>TRBD2|-|TRBJ2-1|TRBV5-4
TGTGCCAGCAGCGGGACGGCGGGAGGTCGTGACGAGCAGTTCTTC
CASSGTAGGRDEQFF
>-|once|TRBJ2-3|TRBV13
TGTGCCAGCAGCCCCCTTAGAGGAGGGGATACGCAGTATTTT
CASSPLRGGDTQYF
>-|-|TRBJ2-7|TRBV13
TGTGCCATCGTCCCAGGTAGGGGGAGATACGAGCAGTACTTC
CAIVPGRGRYEQYF
>-|-|TRBJ2-7|TRBV9
TGTGCCAGCAGCCCGGGTCGGGGGGCTTACGAGCAGTACTTC
CASSPGRGAYEQYF
>-|-|TRBJ2-1|TRBV4-3
TGCGCCAGCAGTCAAATTAGAAACTCCTACAATGAGCAGTTCTTC
CASSQIRNSYNEQFF
>TRBD1|-|TRBJ1-1|TRBV5-1
TGCGCCAGCAGCTGGGCCGGGACAGGGACTGAAGCTTTCTTT
CASSWAGTGTEAFF
>-|-|TRBJ1-2|TRBV7-2
TGTGCCAGCAGCTTAATAGGGGGACCCAACTATGGCTACACCTTC
CASSLIGGPNYGYTF
>-|once|TRBJ2-3|TRBV9
TGTGCCAGCAGCGTCGACGGCGGAGACACAGATACGCAGTATTTT
CASSVDGGDTDTQYF
>-|-|TRBJ1-1|TRBV27
TGTGCCAGCAGTTTGTCCCCAATGTTACGGGGCACTGAAGCTTTCTTT
CASSLSPMLRGTEAFF
>TRBD1|-|TRBJ2-7|TRBV5-4
TGTGCCAGCAGCTTGGCCCCAGGGGGTGGACTGGGCTACGAGCAGTACTTC
CASSLAPGGGLGYEQYF
>-|-|TRBJ2-7|TRBV19
TGTGCCAGTAGTATGACTGCCCTCTCCCCGGCGGAGCAGTACTTC
CASSMTALSPAEQYF
>TRBD1|-|TRBJ1-5|TRBV28
TGTGCCAGTAGTTACCAGGGGGCGGCTTATAGCAATCAGCCCCAGCATTTT
CASSYQGAAYSNQPQHF
>TRBD1|-|TRBJ2-1|TRBV13
TGTGCCAGCAGCCTACAGAGGACAGGGAACTCCTACAATGAGCAGTTCTTC
CASSLQRTGNSYNEQFF
>-|-|TRBJ2-2|TRBV5-1
TGCGCCAGCAGCTTCGGGCAGGGCGCCCGGGAGCTGTTTTTT
CASSFGQGARELFF
>-|-|TRBJ1-5|TRBV18
TGTGCCAGCTCACTCCAGGGGTATAGCAATCAGCCCCAGCATTTT
CASSLQGYSNQPQHF
>TRBD2|-|TRBJ2-3|TRBV14
TGTGCCAGCAGCCAGAGGCGGGGGAGGAGCACAGATACGCAGTATTTT
CASSQRRGRSTDTQYF
>-|-|TRBJ1-1|TRBV27
TGTGCCAGCAGTACCCTTACGGTTGGGGGCCTTATGAACACTGAAGCTTTCTTT
CASSTLTVGGLMNTEAFF
>-|-|TRBJ2-3|TRBV18
TGTGCCAGCTCCCCGGTCGATACGCAGTATTTT
CASSPVDTQYF
>TRBD1|-|TRBJ2-7|TRBV30
TGTGCCTGGGGGACAGGGGACTACGAGCAGTACTTC
CAWGTGDYEQYF
>-|-|TRBJ2-1|TRBV14
TGTGCCAGCAGCCAAGATTGGGCTAGCCTTAAAAATGAGCAGTTCTTC
CASSQDWASLKNEQFF
>TRBD1|-|TRBJ2-7|TRBV4-1
TGCGCCAGCAGCCAACTGACAGGGGGCCCCTACGAGCAGTACTTC
CASSQLTGGPYEQYF
>TRBD1|-|TRBJ1-1|TRBV6-5
TGTGCCAGCAGTCCCTCGACAGGGCACACTGAAGCTTTCTTT
CASSPSTGHTEAFF
>-|few|TRBJ2-7|TRBV20-1
TGCAGTGCCGCACAGGGCCACGAGCAGTACTTC
CSAAQGHEQYF
>TRBD2|-|TRBJ2-1|TRBV10-3
TGTGCCATCAGTGAGTCGACTCCGGGACTAGCGGGGGGCAAGCACAATGAGCAGTTCTTC
CAISESTPGLAGGKHNEQFF
>-|-|TRBJ2-3|TRBV19
TGTGCCAGTAGTATGGGTCTAGTGGATACGCAGTATTTT
CASSMGLVDTQYF
>-|-|TRBJ2-7|TRBV7-6
TGTGCCAGCAGCTTTCAGAGCGGAGGAACCTACGAGCAGTACTTC
CASSFQSGGTYEQYF
>-|once|TRBJ2-3|TRBV4-2
TGTGCCAGCAGCCAAGCAACAGGTGGAATCACAGATACGCAGTATTTT
CASSQATGGITDTQYF
>TRBD1|-|TRBJ1-5|TRBV4-2
TGTGCCAGCAGCCAAGGCCCAGGGGGCGAGAGCAATCAGCCCCAGCATTTT
CASSQGPGGESNQPQHF
>TRBD2|-|TRBJ2-1|TRBV7-9
TGTGCCAGCACGGGACTAGGCTACAATGAGCAGTTCTTC
CASTGLGYNEQFF